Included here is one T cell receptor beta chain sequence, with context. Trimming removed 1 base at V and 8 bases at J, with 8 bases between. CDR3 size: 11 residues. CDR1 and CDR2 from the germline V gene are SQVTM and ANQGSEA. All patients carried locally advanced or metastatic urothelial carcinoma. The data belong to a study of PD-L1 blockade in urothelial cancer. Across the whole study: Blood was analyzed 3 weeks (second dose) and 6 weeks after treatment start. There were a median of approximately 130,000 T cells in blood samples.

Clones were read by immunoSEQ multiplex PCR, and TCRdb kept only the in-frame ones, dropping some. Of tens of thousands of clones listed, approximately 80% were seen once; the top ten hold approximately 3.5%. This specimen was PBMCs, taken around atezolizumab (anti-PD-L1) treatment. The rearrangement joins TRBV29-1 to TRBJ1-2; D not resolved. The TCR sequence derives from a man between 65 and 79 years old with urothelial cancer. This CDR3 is CSVEAGWGYTF. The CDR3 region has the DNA TGCAGCGTTGAAGCGGGGTGGGGCTACACCTTC.